This T cell receptor (beta chain) was retrieved from a study of control samples from healthy donors and cancer patients (dated by TCRdb to 2018 to 2021). Library preparation employed the immunoSEQ multiplex PCR assay. The table was pulled from immuneACCESS by TCRdb, which kept in-frame rearrangements only. Such tables lose some clones; where checked, under half of the loss comes from unresolved V genes, and the rest has no known cause. The sample has about 92,000 clones on record, roughly four fifths of them singletons. Around 10% of the sample rests with the top ten. This clone came up once. Its antigen specificity is not known. Base-call qualities are not available, and no considerably larger clone is one nucleotide away. Spanning cysteine to phenylalanine, the CDR3 consists of 15 amino acids. Here the CDR3 DNA is all that survives: 45 bases in frame from base 1. The germline V and J ends show losses of 0 bases and 5 bases respectively, and no gene match explains 7 bases of the junction. CDR1 and CDR2 are read off the germline V gene as SGHRS and YFSETQ.

This clonotype was sampled from a woman in her sixties in good health. The chain employs TRBV5-1 and TRBJ1-2; 7 junctional bases match TRBD1. Sequences were obtained from blood. The CDR3 in this case is CASSLDRGRVYGYTF. In nucleotides, the sequence is TGCGCCAGCAGCTTGGATAGGGGGCGCGTGTATGGCTACACCTTC.